The 19 T cell receptor beta chains listed next were all sequenced from one sample in a study of patients and donors after allogeneic stem cell transplantation. TCRdb passed the RT-PCR reads through MiXCR, listing each CDR3 protein once. The repertoire holds 70,000 to 100,000 distinct CDR3 sequences, with 4.5% to 5% as singletons. The sample consisted of blood, either unsorted or a sorted T cell fraction (not recorded which). The receptors here all came from a human donor who was either an allogeneic HSCT recipient or a stem cell or donor lymphocyte infusion donor (not recorded which). It is not recorded whose cells these are; they may come from a transplant donor.

This clonotype occurred many times. V usage is TRBV5-1 and J usage is TRBJ1-6; D is perhaps TRBD1 (6 bases). The germline V gene has CDR1 SGHRS and CDR2 YFSETQ. Trimming cost V 0 bases and J 5 bases, with 9 bases left between them. The CDR3 length is 15 residues. CDR3 bases: TGCGCCAGCAGCTTGGTGGACAGCGATAATTCACCCCTCCACTTT. It translates to CASSLVDSDNSPLHF.

A remark on this clonotype: This may stem from a read error, because a much larger clone lies one nucleotide away. The V and J genes are TRBV2 and TRBJ1-1; D not certain. CDR1 is SNHLY and CDR2 is FYNNEI in the germline V gene. V was cut by 5 bases and J by 1 base, with 8 bases left in between. This CDR3 comprises 13 residues. The CDR3 is CASSFHENTEAFF. CDR3 nucleotides: TGTGCCAGCAGTTTCCACGAGAACACTGAAGCTTTCTTT.

This clonotype was recorded at least ten times. This chain connects TRBV12-3 or TRBV12-4 to TRBJ2-1; the match to TRBD1 covers 7 bases. The CDR3 extends over 15 amino acids. V lost 3 bases, J lost 5 bases, and 7 bases stayed unmatched. The CDR3: CASSFTTGYDNEQFF. The CDR3 DNA sequence: TGTGCCAGCAGTTTTACGACAGGGTACGACAATGAGCAGTTCTTC.

The chain employs TRBV10-3 and TRBJ1-2; D is undetermined. The length of the CDR3 is 12 residues. The germline V gene has CDR1 ENHRY and CDR2 SYGVKD. V lost 2 bases, J lost 2 bases, and 3 bases lay in between. This CDR3 is CAISEGNYGYTF. CDR3 nucleotide sequence: TGTGCCATCAGTGAGGGGAACTATGGCTACACCTTC.

This clonotype was recorded many times. The chain is built from TRBV29-1 and TRBJ2-5; the D gene is possibly TRBD2 (5 bases). Germline V gives CDR1 SQVTM, CDR2 ANQGSEA. This CDR3 region has 12 residues. V lost 6 bases, J lost 1 base, and 9 bases lay in between. CDR3 region: CSVLGVQETQYF. Here the CDR3 DNA reads TGCAGCGTCCTCGGGGTCCAAGAGACCCAGTACTTC.

This clonotype showed up many times. The J gene is TRBJ2-7, the V gene TRBV5-1; 10 nucleotides line up with TRBD2. J was trimmed by 3 bases and V by 1 base; bases with no gene match: 7. CDR3 length: 16 amino acids. Germline CDR1 reads SGHRS; CDR2 reads YFSETQ. CDR3: CASSLNILAGSYEQYF. The CDR3 coding sequence is TGCGCCAGCAGCTTGAATATACTAGCGGGGAGCTACGAGCAGTACTTC. The whole variable domain, filled in from reference TRBV5-1 and TRBJ2-7, reads KAGVTQTPRYLIKTRGQQVTLSCSPISGHRSVSWYQQTPGQGLQFLFEYFSETQRNKGNFPGRFSGRQFSNSRSEMNVSTLELGDSALYLCASSLNILAGSYEQYFGPGTRLTVT.

This clonotype was counted at least ten times. V and J are TRBV20-1 and TRBJ2-7; 9 bases match TRBD1. CDR1 and CDR2 (germline): DFQATT, SNEGSKA (reference sequence). With V trimmed by 4 bases and J by 5 bases, 12 bases remained unmatched. The CDR3 covers 15 residues. The CDR3 sequence: CSATSGDRASHEQYF. CDR3 DNA: TGCAGTGCTACCAGCGGGGACAGGGCATCCCACGAGCAGTACTTC.

This clonotype has at least ten counts. The chain carries TRBV2 and TRBJ1-5; 7 bases are shared with TRBD1. Germline values: CDR1 SNHLY, CDR2 FYNNEI. The CDR3 has 14 amino acids. The trim removed 6 bases at V and 5 bases at J, leaving 7 bases unmatched. The CDR3 DNA reads as TGTGCCAGCAGGCCGGGACAGAATCATCAGCCCCAGCATTTT. This translates into CASRPGQNHQPQHF.

The table lists this clonotype with many counts. The chain combines TRBV7-3 with TRBJ1-6, with TRBD1 matching over 7 bases. The CDR3 sequence is 14 residues long. V trimming: 3 bases; J trimming: 6 bases; junction bases outside the gene matches: 2. Per germline, CDR1 SGHTA and CDR2 FQGTGA. CDR3 loop: CASSFQGGNSPLHF. Written as DNA, the CDR3 is TGTGCCAGCAGCTTTCAGGGGGGTAATTCACCCCTCCACTTT.

This chain joins TRBV18 and TRBJ1-2; no reliable D call. V shed 3 bases and J shed 2 bases, with 13 bases lying between them. The CDR3 covers 15 residues. CDR1 is KGHSH and CDR2 is LQKENI in the germline V gene. In DNA form, the CDR3 reads TGTGCCAGCTCACCCTCTCGGATTTCCAACTATGGCTACACCTTC. Translated: CASSPSRISNYGYTF.

In its sample, this clonotype was seen many times. The chain has TRBV20-1 and TRBJ2-5; 14 bases are shared with TRBD2. The CDR3 spans 16 residues. Losses at the gene ends were 5 bases for V and 5 bases for J; bases not matched to a gene: 10. CDR1 and CDR2 (germline): DFQATT, SNEGSKA (reference sequence). The CDR3 DNA follows: TGCAGTGCTTCAGGGACTAGCGGGGGCCCCGGGGAGACCCAGTACTTC. It translates to CSASGTSGGPGETQYF.

This clonotype showed up just a few times. The chain uses TRBV7-9 and TRBJ2-7; D uncertain. This CDR3 contains 15 residues. Germline V gives CDR1 SEHNR, CDR2 FQNEAQ (reference sequence). Trimming removed 9 bases from V and 6 bases from J, with 24 bases in between. The CDR3 coding sequence is TGTGCCAGTCACCGCGTGTTTGGGCCGTTGGGCGAGCAGTACTTC. It translates to CASHRVFGPLGEQYF.

V usage is TRBV5-1 and J usage is TRBJ1-6, with 9 bases identical to TRBD1. J lost 7 bases, V lost 0 bases, and 8 bases had no gene match. This CDR3 spans 17 amino acids. Per germline, CDR1 SGHRS and CDR2 YFSETQ. CDR3 nucleotide sequence: TGCGCCAGCAGCTTGGGAACAGGGGGCGCATGGAATTCACCCCTCCACTTT. This encodes CASSLGTGGAWNSPLHF.

In its sample, this clonotype was seen a few times. The rearrangement links TRBV11-3 to TRBJ2-1; D is possibly TRBD2 (5 bases). Between the trimmed V and J ends, which lost 8 bases and 6 bases, there was a span of 17 bases. This CDR3 has 14 amino acids. The germline gives CDR1 SGHNT, CDR2 YENEEA. The CDR3 sequence: CASGLGGSGNEQFF. The CDR3, as DNA: TGTGCCAGCGGGCTAGGCGGCAGCGGCAATGAGCAGTTCTTC.

Ten or more counts support this clonotype. The genes are TRBV7-9 and TRBJ2-5; 8 bases fit TRBD1. CDR1 and CDR2 (germline): SEHNR, FQNEAQ (reference sequence). The length of the CDR3 is 15 residues. V shed 2 bases and J 7 bases; nucleotides not matched to a gene: 9. The chain's CDR3 is CASSLLTGGQGTQYF. The CDR3 coding sequence is TGTGCCAGCAGCTTACTAACAGGGGGTCAGGGGACCCAGTACTTC. The full variable domain, in which reference TRBV7-9 and TRBJ2-5 provide the parts outside the CDR3, is DTGVSQNPRHKITKRGQNVTFRCDPISEHNRLYWYRQTLGQGPEFLTYFQNEAQLEKSRLLSDRFSAERPKGSFSTLEIQRTEQGDSAMYLCASSLLTGGQGTQYFGPGTRLLVL.

This clonotype was recorded many times. The junction departs from germline at one end; a sequencing error may be responsible. This rearrangement joins TRBV7-7 to TRBJ2-7, with D possibly TRBD2 on 6 matching bases. CDR3 length: 13 residues. Germline V lookup: CDR1 SSHAT, CDR2 FNYEAQ (reference sequence). CDR3 amino acids: CASSLRDSYEQYF. The CDR3, as DNA: TGTGCTAGCAGCTTGCGGGACTCCTACGAGCAGTACTTC.

This clonotype has at least ten counts. The chain is built from TRBV20-1 and TRBJ2-7; no definite D call. The CDR3 spans 11 residues. The germline V gene encodes CDR1 DFQATT and CDR2 SNEGSKA (reference sequence). The germline V and J ends were trimmed by 7 bases and 0 bases, with 7 bases remaining between them. CDR3 loop: CSGASSYEQYF. The CDR3 nucleotides are TGCAGTGGGGCTAGCTCCTACGAGCAGTACTTC.

Remarks on this clonotype: The DNA is left out, because the CDR3 cannot be placed on it with certainty; the CDR3 is given as TCRdb lists it. V gene TRBV11-3 combines with J gene TRBJ2-2; TRBD1, as called in the table, went unchecked against the DNA. 16 amino acids form the CDR3, both terminal residues included. The germline V gene has CDR1 SGHNT and CDR2 YENEEA. The chain's CDR3 is CASSFPRRGHRGAVFF.

This clonotype was counted only a few times. The V and J genes are TRBV27 and TRBJ2-6; D gene uncertain. Germline V gene sequence: CDR1 MNHEY, CDR2 SMNVEV (reference sequence). The CDR3 extends over 14 amino acids. V was shortened by 2 bases and J by 2 bases, with 4 bases between the two germline ends. The CDR3 region has the DNA TGTGCCAGCAGTTTACAAACTGGGGCCAACGTCCTGACTTTC. It is translated as CASSLQTGANVLTF.